This TCR beta chain was sequenced during a study of T cells after yellow fever vaccination. The overall study: Researchers used SMART-Seq v4 Ultra Low Input to prepare fractions that had low cell numbers. Study-level findings and limits: The study found a weaker secondary response that peaked faster, day 5 versus 15. One caveat is that FACS-sorted repertoires could contain abundant clonotypes contaminating from the bulk population. Among primary-vaccination clones, most reappeared after the booster, at 96% for CD4 and around 91% for CD8.

In its sample, this clonotype was seen a few times. What it recognizes is unknown. Trimming took off 4 bases at V and 6 bases at J, with 4 bases between the two ends. CDR3 length equals 11 residues. A single record per CDR3 protein comes from TCRdb applying MiXCR to the 5' RACE reads. Of hundreds of thousands of distinct CDR3 sequences listed, approximately 13% are singletons. This sample comprised PBMCs, obtained on the day of the yellow fever booster vaccination. This clonotype originated in a man younger than 40 who received the YFV17D yellow fever vaccine. The V and J genes are TRBV12-3 or TRBV12-4 and TRBJ2-4; D is uncertain. CDR3 sequence (DNA): TGTGCCAGCAGTTCCCTAAACATTCAGTACTTC. As protein: CASSSLNIQYF.